This T cell receptor beta chain is drawn from a study of CD8+ T cells in alopecia areata. Extraction and reverse transcription of RNA yielded cDNA as the sequencing template. Data came from immunoSEQ multiplex PCR; TCRdb stores just in-frame clones and leaves some out. The sample includes some 190,000 clones, around three fifths seen only once; the top ten take 1%. Treatment: oral pan-JAK inhibitor, 5-10 mg twice daily. In alopecia areata patients, both lesional scalp punch biopsies and peripheral blood were collected. On this clone itself: What it binds is not known. Different DNA sequences within this sample yield the same CDR3.

CDR1 is GTSNPN, CDR2 SVGIG, per germline (reference sequence). The CDR3 runs 13 residues. The V end was cut by 0 bases, the J end by 4 bases, with 7 bases between. General study points: Clonality in the scalp and expanded CD8+ clones ranked among the top 100 were significantly decreased by tofacitinib.

The origin of this receptor is a human donor with alopecia areata. This chain joins TRBV30 and TRBJ1-5; D gene unclear. The source was CD4+ T cells sorted from blood, collected at week 24, from a patient treated with tofacitinib. CDR3 DNA sequence: TGTGCCTGGAGTGTTGGGGAAAATCAGCCCCAGCATTTT. It codes for CAWSVGENQPQHF.